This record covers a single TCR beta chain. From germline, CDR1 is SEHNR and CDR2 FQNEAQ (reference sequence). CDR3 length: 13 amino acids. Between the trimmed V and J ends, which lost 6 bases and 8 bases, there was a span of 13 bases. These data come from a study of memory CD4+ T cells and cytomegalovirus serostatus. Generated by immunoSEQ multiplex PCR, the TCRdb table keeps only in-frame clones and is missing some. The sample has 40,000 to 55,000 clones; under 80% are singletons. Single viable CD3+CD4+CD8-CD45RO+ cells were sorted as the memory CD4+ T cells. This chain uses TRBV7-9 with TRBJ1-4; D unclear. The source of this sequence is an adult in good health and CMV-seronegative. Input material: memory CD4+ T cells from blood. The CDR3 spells CASRREGREKLFF. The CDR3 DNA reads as TGTGCCAGCAGACGCGAAGGACGGGAAAAACTGTTTTTT.